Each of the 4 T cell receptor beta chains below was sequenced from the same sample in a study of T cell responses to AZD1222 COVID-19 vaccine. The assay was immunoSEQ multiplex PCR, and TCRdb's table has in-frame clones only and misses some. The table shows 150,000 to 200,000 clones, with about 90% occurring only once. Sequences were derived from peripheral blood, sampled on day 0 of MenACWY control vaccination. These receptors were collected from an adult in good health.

CDR3 nucleotides: TGCGCCAGCTACGACGGTAGCAATCAGCCCCAGCATTTT. This encodes CASYDGSNQPQHF. The chain combines TRBV10-2 with TRBJ1-5, with D uncertain. V shed 8 bases and J shed 0 bases, with 8 bases lying between them. CDR3 size: 13 residues. CDR1 and CDR2 from the germline V gene are WSHSY and SAAADI.

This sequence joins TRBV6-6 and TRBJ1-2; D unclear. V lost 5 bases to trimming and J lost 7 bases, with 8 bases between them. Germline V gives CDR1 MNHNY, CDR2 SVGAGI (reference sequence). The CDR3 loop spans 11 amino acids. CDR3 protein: CASSIDGGYTF. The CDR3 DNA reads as TGTGCCAGCAGTATAGATGGTGGCTACACCTTC.

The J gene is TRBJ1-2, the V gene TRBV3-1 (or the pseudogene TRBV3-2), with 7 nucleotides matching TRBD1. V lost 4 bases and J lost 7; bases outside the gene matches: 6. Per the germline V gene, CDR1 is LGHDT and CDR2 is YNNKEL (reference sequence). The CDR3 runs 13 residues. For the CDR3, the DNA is TGTGCCAGCAGCCTTAGACAGGGCGGTGGCTACACCTTC. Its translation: CASSLRQGGGYTF.

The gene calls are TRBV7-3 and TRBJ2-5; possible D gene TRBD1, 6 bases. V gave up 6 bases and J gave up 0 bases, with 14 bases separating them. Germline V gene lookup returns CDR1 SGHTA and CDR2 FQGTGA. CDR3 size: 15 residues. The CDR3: CASSKKGDNQETQYF. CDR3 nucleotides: TGTGCCAGCAGTAAGAAGGGGGACAACCAAGAGACCCAGTACTTC.